Given below is one T cell receptor beta chain in context. Its antigen is not identified. The PCR was carried out with 60 Vbeta primers and 13 Jbeta primers. Sequenced by immunoSEQ multiplex PCR; TCRdb stores in-frame clones only, minus some. Found here are 110,000 or so clones, approximately 76% of them singletons; the top ten hold 15% to 20%. This record belongs to a study of cytomegalovirus exposure and HLA in healthy donors. Study in general: Some 200 million T cells yielded some 120 million unique TCR beta sequences in earlier analysis. Early release data held tens of millions of unique TCRs from HLA-typed donors. Study-level points and caveats: The productive fraction for most TCR beta V segments was about 90% or about 30% in an earlier analysis. Common viral pathogens (according to a later analysis) appeared linked to several of the most significant clusters.

The germline V and J ends were trimmed by 4 bases and 1 base, with 16 bases remaining between them. The CDR3 contains 16 residues. Germline V gene sequence: CDR1 SGDLS, CDR2 YYNGEE. V gene TRBV9 combines with J gene TRBJ2-3; D might be TRBD2 (6 bases). Material: PBMCs. This receptor was obtained from a man between 45 and 60 years old in good health and CMV-seropositive. As DNA, the CDR3 is TGTGCCAGCAGCCCCCGGACTACTTATGGCACAGATACGCAGTATTTT. Protein: CASSPRTTYGTDTQYF.